The TCR beta chain described here comes from a study of lymphopenia after photon versus proton radiotherapy (dated by TCRdb to the late 2010s). A note on the overall study: Photon and proton radiation therapy were compared by the study for their immunological effects in patients with gastrointestinal tumors who developed high-grade lymphopenia. The goal of the study was to describe how the two radiation modalities differ in their effects on the immune system. The cohort comprised approximately 21 patients with gastrointestinal tumors who received either photon or proton therapy and then developed lymphopenia. The study at large found these results: Once the lymphocyte count had reached its nadir, the repertoires of photon-treated patients showed oligoclonal expansion, particularly of CD8+ Temra cells, and this expansion drove the decline in diversity. Relative stability during treatment was observed in proton-treated patients, whereas loss of naive T cells and TCR diversity and gain of effector/memory populations were observed in photon-treated patients. The authors looked at the survival association only in patients who died, and they framed better survival with proton therapy as a possibility rather than a demonstrated result. Among patients across the cohort who died, overall survival time showed an inverse correlation with a larger post-nadir drop in TCR diversity.

This clone has a handful of counts. The antigen it recognizes is unknown. No much larger clonotype is one base removed from it; base qualities were not supplied. This sample includes further DNA sequences coding for the same CDR3. From the germline V gene, CDR1 is MGHRA and CDR2 is YSYEKL. The CDR3 sequence holds 16 residues, the cysteine and phenylalanine included. Only the CDR3 DNA stays, 48 bases, in frame from base 1. V is reduced by 0 bases and J by 7 bases, leaving a spacing of 18 bases between them. Receptor libraries were prepared by the immunoSEQ multiplex PCR assay. T cell repertoires were profiled with deep sequencing of rearranged TCR beta loci together with multiparametric flow cytometry. The immuneACCESS repertoire file appears here via TCRdb, limited to in-frame rearrangements. These files lack a portion of the clones; in checked studies, under half of the deficit traces to unresolved V genes, and the cause of the others is not known. The sample table holds about 61,000 clones, of which around 86% were seen once. The ten largest clones add up to roughly 2.3% of the sample.

The chain uses TRBV4-1 and TRBJ1-2, with the D gene too uncertain to name. Sample: peripheral blood, taken from a patient treated with photon-based radiotherapy. The TCR was taken from a man aged 40-55 years with gastric cancer. The sequenced DNA is TGCGCCAGCAGCCAAGAACAGTACCATTCTTCGCCTGGCTACACCTTC. It codes for CASSQEQYHSSPGYTF.